What follows describes a single TCR beta chain. The antigen is undetermined. The entry originates in a study of T cell repertoires in cytomegalovirus infection. TCRdb analysed the reads with MiXCR anew, one entry per CDR3 protein. Among around 770,000 distinct CDR3 sequences listed, roughly 29% were seen once. Study-level points and caveats: CMV-specific TCR beta clonotypes restricted by HLA-C dominated the ex vivo response.

Sequenced here: cultured CD8+ T cells from PBMCs, sampled from culture after CMV antigen stimulation. This clonotype was sampled from a human donor in good health (CMV status not recorded). Some clones in this sample may be carry-over from other donors' samples.

This CDR3 reads CASTHRGDSYNEQFF. CDR3 in DNA: TGTGCCAGCACCCACCGGGGGGACTCCTACAATGAGCAGTTCTTC. The chain is built from TRBV7-9 and TRBJ2-1, with TRBD2 identical over 7 bases. With V trimmed by 7 bases and J by 0 bases, 6 bases remained unmatched. Germline-derived CDR1 and CDR2 are SEHNR and FQNEAQ (reference sequence). CDR3 size: 15 residues.